Sequencing of this T cell receptor beta chain was carried out in a study of shared clonotypes between healthy human individuals. General study findings and limits: Larger richness was generally estimated for naive than memory subsets.

Concerning this clone: Its cognate antigen is unknown.

Trimming cost V 2 bases and J 5 bases, with 13 bases left between them. Germline assignment: CDR1 LNHDA and CDR2 SQIVND (reference sequence). The CDR3 covers 15 residues. The assay was immunoSEQ multiplex PCR, and TCRdb's table has in-frame clones only and misses some. The repertoire holds 2 million to 2.5 million clones, roughly 93% seen once, with around 0.4% in the top ten. This clonotype was obtained from a man aged 18-30 years in good health. Some clones in this sample may be carry-over from other donors' samples. Sequencing input: naive CD4+ T cells from PBMCs. Described subset: CD45RA+ positively selected. The rearrangement links TRBV19 to TRBJ1-5; D gene ambiguous. CDR3 bases: TGTGCCAGTAGTATATTCCGGGAAGGATATCAGCCCCAGCATTTT. It yields the protein CASSIFREGYQPQHF.